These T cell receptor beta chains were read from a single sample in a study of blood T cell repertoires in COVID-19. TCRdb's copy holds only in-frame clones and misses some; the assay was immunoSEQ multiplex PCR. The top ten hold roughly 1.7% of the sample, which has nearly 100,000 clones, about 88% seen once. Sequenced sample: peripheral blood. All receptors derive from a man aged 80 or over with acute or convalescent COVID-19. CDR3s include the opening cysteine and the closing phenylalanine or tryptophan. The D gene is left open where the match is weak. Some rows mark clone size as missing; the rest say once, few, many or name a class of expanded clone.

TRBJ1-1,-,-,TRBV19,CASTARQGKAEAFF,TGTGCCAGTACCGCGAGGCAGGGGAAGGCTGAAGCTTTCTTT
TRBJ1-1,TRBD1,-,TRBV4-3,CASSQETGLAFF,TGCGCCAGCAGCCAAGAGACAGGGCTTGCTTTCTTT
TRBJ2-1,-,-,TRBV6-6,CASSYSPAGARNEQFF,TGTGCCAGCAGTTACTCGCCTGCGGGGGCACGGAATGAGCAGTTCTTC
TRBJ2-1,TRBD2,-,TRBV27,CASSGGGLAGADRYNEQFF,TGTGCCAGCAGCGGAGGGGGACTAGCGGGAGCAGACCGATACAATGAGCAGTTCTTC
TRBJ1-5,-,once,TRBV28,CASNRSNQPQHF,TGTGCCAGCAACCGGAGCAATCAGCCCCAGCATTTT
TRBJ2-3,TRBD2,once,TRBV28,CASRDPGLAGTTDTQYF,TGTGCCAGCAGAGACCCCGGACTAGCGGGGACCACAGATACGCAGTATTTT
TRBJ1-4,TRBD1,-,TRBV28,CASSLNRGNEKLFF,TGTGCCAGCAGTTTAAACAGGGGGAATGAAAAACTGTTTTTT
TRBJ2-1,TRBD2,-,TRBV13,CASSLERASGAYNEQFF,TGTGCCAGCAGCTTAGAACGGGCTAGCGGCGCCTACAATGAGCAGTTCTTC
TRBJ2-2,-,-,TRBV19,CASLGRTGTGELFF,TGTGCCTCCCTGGGGAGGACGGGCACCGGGGAGCTGTTTTTT
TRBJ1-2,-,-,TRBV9,CASSVEQGHGYTF,TGTGCCAGCAGCGTAGAGCAGGGTCATGGCTACACCTTC
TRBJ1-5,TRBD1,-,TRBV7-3,CASSSPILDRPLVLNQPQHF,TGTGCCAGCAGCTCACCGATTCTGGACAGGCCCCTCGTATTGAATCAGCCCCAGCATTTT
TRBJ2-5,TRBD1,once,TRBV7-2,CASSRTGIETQYF,TGTGCCAGCAGCCGGACAGGGATAGAGACCCAGTACTTC
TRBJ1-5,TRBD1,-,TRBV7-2,CASSRGGQGNQPQHF,TGTGCCAGCAGTCGAGGGGGACAGGGCAATCAGCCCCAGCATTTT
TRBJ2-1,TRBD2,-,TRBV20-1,CSALAGGPQFF,TGCAGTGCTCTAGCGGGAGGGCCACAGTTCTTC
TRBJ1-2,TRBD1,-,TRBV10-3,CAISESILTGGGYTF,TGTGCCATCAGTGAGTCGATCTTGACAGGGGGAGGCTACACCTTC
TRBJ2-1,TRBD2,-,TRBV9,CASSVLAGYSSYNEQFF,TGTGCCAGCAGCGTTCTAGCGGGATACAGCTCCTACAATGAGCAGTTCTTC
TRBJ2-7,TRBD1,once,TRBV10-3,CAISATGADRQYF,TGTGCCATCAGTGCCACAGGGGCTGATAGGCAGTACTTC
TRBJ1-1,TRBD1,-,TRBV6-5,CASSLDREGPEAFF,TGTGCCAGCAGCTTGGACAGGGAAGGGCCTGAAGCTTTCTTT
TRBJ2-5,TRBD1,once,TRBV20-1,CSARTGETQYF,TGCAGTGCCCGGACAGGAGAGACCCAGTACTTC
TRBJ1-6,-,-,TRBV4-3,CASSQDPGSPLHF,TGCGCCAGCAGCCAAGATCCAGGTTCACCCCTCCACTTT
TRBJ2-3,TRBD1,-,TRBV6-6,CASSYMGQGADTQYF,TGTGCCAGCAGTTACATGGGACAGGGGGCAGATACGCAGTATTTT
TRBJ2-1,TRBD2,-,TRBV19,CASNLWAGGPNNEQFF,TGTGCCAGTAATTTGTGGGCGGGAGGGCCGAACAATGAGCAGTTCTTC
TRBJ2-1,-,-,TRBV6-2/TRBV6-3,CASSYVGEGYNEQFF,TGTGCCAGCAGTTATGTGGGAGAGGGCTACAATGAGCAGTTCTTC
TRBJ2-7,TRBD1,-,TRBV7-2,CASSPGQAGVYEQYF,TGTGCCAGCAGCCCCGGACAGGCAGGTGTATACGAGCAGTACTTC
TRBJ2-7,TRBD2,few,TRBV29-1,CSVPGTSGVEQYF,TGCAGCGTTCCCGGGACTAGCGGAGTCGAGCAGTACTTC
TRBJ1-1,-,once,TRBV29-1,CSVEGPGMNTEAFF,TGCAGCGTCGAAGGTCCGGGGATGAACACTGAAGCTTTCTTT
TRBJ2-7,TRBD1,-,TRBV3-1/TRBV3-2,CASSQRTGSYEQYF,TGTGCCAGCAGCCAAAGGACAGGGTCCTACGAGCAGTACTTC
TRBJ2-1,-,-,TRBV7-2,CASSEEYAAIYNEQFF,TGTGCCAGCAGCGAGGAGTACGCCGCCATCTACAATGAGCAGTTCTTC
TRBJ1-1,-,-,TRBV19,CASSIGATAEAFF,TGTGCCAGTAGTATTGGGGCAACCGCTGAAGCTTTCTTT
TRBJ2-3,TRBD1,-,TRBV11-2,CASSYRLTGPTDTQYF,TGTGCCAGCAGCTACCGACTGACAGGGCCCACAGATACGCAGTATTTT
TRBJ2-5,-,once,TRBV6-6,CASVGVNNQETQYF,TGTGCCTCCGTAGGGGTGAACAACCAAGAGACCCAGTACTTC
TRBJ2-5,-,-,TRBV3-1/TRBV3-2,CASSQAGIGGETQYF,TGTGCCAGCAGCCAGGCGGGGATCGGGGGAGAGACCCAGTACTTC
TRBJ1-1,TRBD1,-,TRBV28,CASSDRVGAFF,TGTGCCAGCAGTGACAGGGTCGGAGCTTTCTTT
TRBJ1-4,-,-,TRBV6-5,CASSYIQGEKLFF,TGTGCCAGCAGTTACATCCAGGGTGAAAAACTGTTTTTT
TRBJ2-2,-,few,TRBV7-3,CASSEDLRGTGELFF,TGTGCCAGCAGCGAGGACCTCCGGGGCACCGGGGAGCTGTTTTTT
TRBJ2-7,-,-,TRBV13,CASSLQGRSYEQYF,TGTGCCAGCAGCCTTCAGGGGCGCTCCTACGAGCAGTACTTC
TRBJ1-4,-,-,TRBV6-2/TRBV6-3,CASSYNPFGSGGEKLFF,TGTGCCAGCAGTTACAATCCGTTCGGGAGCGGGGGTGAAAAACTGTTTTTT
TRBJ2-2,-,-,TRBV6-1,CASSEFRQATGELFF,TGTGCCAGCAGTGAATTTCGGCAGGCCACCGGGGAGCTGTTTTTT
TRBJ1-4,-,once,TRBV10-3,CAISESNFGVREKLFF,TGTGCCATCAGTGAGTCGAATTTCGGGGTTCGCGAAAAACTGTTTTTT
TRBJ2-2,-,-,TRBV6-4,CASSDSGATGELFF,TGTGCCAGCAGTGACTCTGGGGCTACCGGGGAGCTGTTTTTT